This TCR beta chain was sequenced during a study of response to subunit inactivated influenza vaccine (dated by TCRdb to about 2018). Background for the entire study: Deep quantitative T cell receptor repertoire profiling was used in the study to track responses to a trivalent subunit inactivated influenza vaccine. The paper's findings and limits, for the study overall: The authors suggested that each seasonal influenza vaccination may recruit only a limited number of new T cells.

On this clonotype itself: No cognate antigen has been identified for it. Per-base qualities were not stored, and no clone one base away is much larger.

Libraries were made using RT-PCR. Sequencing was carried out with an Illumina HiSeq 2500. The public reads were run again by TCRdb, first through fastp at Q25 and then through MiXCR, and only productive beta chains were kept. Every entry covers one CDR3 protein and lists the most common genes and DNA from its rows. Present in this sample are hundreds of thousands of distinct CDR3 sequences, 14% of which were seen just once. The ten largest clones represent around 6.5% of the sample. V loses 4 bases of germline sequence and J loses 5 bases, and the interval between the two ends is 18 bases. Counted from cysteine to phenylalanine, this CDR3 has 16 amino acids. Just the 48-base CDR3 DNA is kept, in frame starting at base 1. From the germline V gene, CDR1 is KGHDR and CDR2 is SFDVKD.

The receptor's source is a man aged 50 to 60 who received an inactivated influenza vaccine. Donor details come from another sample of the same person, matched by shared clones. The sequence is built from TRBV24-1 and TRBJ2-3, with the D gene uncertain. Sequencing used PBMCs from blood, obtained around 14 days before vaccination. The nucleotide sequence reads TGTGCCACCAGTGACAAACTCCCTGCCTCCGGAGATACGCAGTATTTT. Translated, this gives CATSDKLPASGDTQYF.